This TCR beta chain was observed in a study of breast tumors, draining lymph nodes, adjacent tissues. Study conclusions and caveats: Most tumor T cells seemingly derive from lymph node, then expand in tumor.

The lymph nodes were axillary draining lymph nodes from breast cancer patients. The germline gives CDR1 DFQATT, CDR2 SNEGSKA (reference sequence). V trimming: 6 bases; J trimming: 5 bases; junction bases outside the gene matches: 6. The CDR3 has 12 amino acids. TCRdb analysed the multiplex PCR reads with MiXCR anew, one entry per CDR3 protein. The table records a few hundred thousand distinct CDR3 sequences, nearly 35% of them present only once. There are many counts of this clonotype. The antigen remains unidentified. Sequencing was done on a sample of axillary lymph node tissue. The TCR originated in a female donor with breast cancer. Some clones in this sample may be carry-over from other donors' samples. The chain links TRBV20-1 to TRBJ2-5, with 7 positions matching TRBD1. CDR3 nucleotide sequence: TGCAGTGCGTCACAGGGGACCGAGACCCAGTACTTC. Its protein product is CSASQGTETQYF.